The 25 T cell receptor beta chains presented below share a single source sample, sequenced in a study of blood T cell repertoires in COVID-19. Only in-frame clones appear in the TCRdb table, and some are missing; sequencing was by immunoSEQ multiplex PCR. The data show about 170,000 clones, with around 82% seen just once and 1% to 1.5% held by the top ten. The material sequenced was peripheral blood. Source of these receptors: a man aged 55 to 70 who had recovered from COVID-19.

This rearrangement joins TRBV13 to TRBJ2-5; D is perhaps TRBD1 (6 bases). From germline, CDR1 is PRHDT and CDR2 FYEKMQ (reference sequence). Trimming pared 0 bases from V and 3 bases from J, leaving 8 bases between. The CDR3 consists of 14 residues. The CDR3 coding sequence is TGTGCCAGCAGCTTAGGGGGACAAAAAGAGACCCAGTACTTC. Amino acid sequence: CASSLGGQKETQYF.

V and J are TRBV13 and TRBJ2-7; weak D call: TRBD2 (5 bases). V lost 4 bases and J 0 bases, leaving 13 bases between the germline ends. The CDR3 covers 15 residues. The V gene's germline CDR1 is PRHDT and CDR2 FYEKMQ (reference sequence). The CDR3 is CASSSRGRSSYEQYF. In DNA, the CDR3 is TGTGCCAGCAGCTCCCGGGGTAGGAGCTCCTACGAGCAGTACTTC.

V usage is TRBV3-1 (or the pseudogene TRBV3-2) and J usage is TRBJ1-1, with D maybe TRBD1 (5 bases). The CDR3 totals 14 residues. The germline V gene has CDR1 LGHDT and CDR2 YNNKEL (reference sequence). Trimming removed 1 base at V and 1 base at J, with 7 bases between. This CDR3 is CASSQADRNTEAFF. The CDR3 region has the DNA TGTGCCAGCAGCCAAGCCGACAGGAACACTGAAGCTTTCTTT.

V is TRBV15 and J is TRBJ2-7, with unresolved D. The CDR3 extends over 14 amino acids. CDR1 LNHNV and CDR2 YYDKDF come from the germline V gene (reference sequence). Trimming stripped 1 base from V and 1 base from J, with 8 bases between. The CDR3 nucleotides read TGTGCCACCAGCAGAGTTTCGGGTTCCTACGAGCAGTACTTC. This gives the protein CATSRVSGSYEQYF. The entire variable domain, with the rest obtained from reference TRBV15 and TRBJ2-7, is as follows: DAMVIQNPRYQVTQFGKPVTLSCSQTLNHNVMYWYQQKSSQAPKLLFHYYDKDFNNEADTPDNFQSRRPNTSFCFLDIRSPGLGDTAMYLCATSRVSGSYEQYFGPGTRLTVT.

The CDR3 protein is CASRRGISGEAFF. As DNA, the CDR3 is TGTGCCAGCAGGCGGGGGATATCTGGTGAAGCTTTCTTT. The chain links TRBV7-2 to TRBJ1-1, with a possible D match to TRBD1 (5 bases). The germline gives CDR1 SGHTA, CDR2 FQGNSA. Trimming took 6 bases from V and 7 from J, leaving 15 bases between them. This CDR3 region has 13 residues.

The chain couples TRBV5-4 to TRBJ1-2; the D gene is possibly TRBD1 (5 bases). CDR3 size: 13 residues. The V gene's germline CDR1 is SGHNT and CDR2 YYREEE (reference sequence). Trimming left V 4 bases short and J 1 base short, with 8 bases between. This chain's CDR3 is CASSTDNNYGYTF. CDR3 DNA: TGTGCCAGCAGCACGGACAATAACTATGGCTACACCTTC. Full variable domain (outside the CDR3, taken from reference TRBV5-4 and TRBJ1-2): ETGVTQSPTHLIKTRGQQVTLRCSSQSGHNTVSWYQQALGQGPQFIFQYYREEENGRGNFPPRFSGLQFPNYSSELNVNALELDDSALYLCASSTDNNYGYTFGSGTRLTVV.

The chain employs TRBV24-1 and TRBJ1-5; maybe TRBD1 (5 bases). The CDR3 runs 12 residues. The V end was cut by 5 bases, the J end by 9 bases, with 10 bases between. The germline V gene encodes CDR1 KGHDR and CDR2 SFDVKD. CDR3 loop: CATSAPGLPQHF. In nucleotides, the CDR3 is TGTGCCACCAGTGCCCCGGGACTGCCCCAGCATTTT.

The chain recombines TRBV19 with TRBJ2-7; no firm D call. V lost 1 base and J 2 bases, leaving 12 bases between the germline ends. Germline V gene sequence: CDR1 LNHDA, CDR2 SQIVND (reference sequence). The CDR3 covers 15 residues. The DNA for the CDR3 is TGTGCCAGTAGTATAGTCGTTGGCAAAGCCTACGAGCAGTACTTC. It is translated as CASSIVVGKAYEQYF.

The genes are TRBV5-1 and TRBJ2-7, with D tentatively TRBD1 (5 bases). V lost 0 bases to trimming and J lost 5 bases, with 15 bases between them. In germline, CDR1 is SGHRS, CDR2 YFSETQ. The CDR3 loop spans 15 amino acids. The CDR3 region has the DNA TGCGCCAGCAGCTTGGTGGCAGGGAAAATCCACGAGCAGTACTTC. This translates into CASSLVAGKIHEQYF.

The V gene is TRBV7-8, the J gene TRBJ1-6; 10 nucleotides match TRBD1. The junction had 5 bases not matched to a gene; V was cut back by 5 bases and J by 7 bases. The CDR3 runs to 15 residues. Germline lookup yields CDR1 SGHVS and CDR2 FQNEAQ. The CDR3 region has the DNA TGTGCCAGCAGCCTCCAGGGACAGGGGAATTCACCCCTCCACTTT. Encoded protein: CASSLQGQGNSPLHF.

This rearrangement joins TRBV18 to TRBJ1-2, with a weak D call TRBD1 (6 bases). Trimming removed 2 bases from V and 8 bases from J, with 18 bases in between. The CDR3 runs to 15 residues. In germline, CDR1 is KGHSH, CDR2 LQKENI. CDR3 bases: TGTGCCAGCTCACCAACGGCCCTGGACAGCTTAGGCTACACCTTC. Translating it yields CASSPTALDSLGYTF.

This chain links TRBV7-6 with TRBJ2-7; 11 bases fit TRBD2. Germline trimming cut 0 bases from V and 5 bases from J; bases unmatched to any gene: 12. The CDR3 runs to 18 residues. Germline V lookup: CDR1 SGHVS, CDR2 FNYEAQ. CDR3 protein: CASSLAPGVAGGRNEQYF. The DNA for the CDR3 is TGTGCCAGCAGCTTAGCGCCTGGAGTAGCGGGGGGGCGAAACGAGCAGTACTTC.

This sequence joins TRBV6-5 and TRBJ1-5, with 10 bases matching TRBD1. The CDR3 covers 14 residues. Germline CDR1 is MNHEY and CDR2 is SVGAGI. V lost 6 bases and J lost 2; bases outside the gene matches: 1. The CDR3, as DNA: TGTGCCAGCAGCGGGACAGGGGGCAATCAGCCCCAGCATTTT. As protein: CASSGTGGNQPQHF.

This sequence joins TRBV5-1 and TRBJ1-3; 7 nucleotides agree with TRBD1. The germline V gene encodes CDR1 SGHRS and CDR2 YFSETQ. With 4 bases clipped from V and 1 base from J, the junction kept 5 bases outside the gene matches. The CDR3 length is 15 residues. As DNA, the CDR3 is TGCGCCAGCAGCCAACCGGGACAGTCTGGAAACACCATATATTTT. This codes for CASSQPGQSGNTIYF.

The chain joins TRBV27 to TRBJ2-7; possibly TRBD1 for D (5 bases). The germline V and J ends were trimmed by 8 bases and 3 bases, with 11 bases remaining between them. CDR3 length: 12 residues. Germline CDR1 and CDR2: MNHEY and SMNVEV (reference sequence). CDR3 coding DNA: TGTGCCAGCTACGTGGGGCTCTACGAGCAGTACTTC. Translating it yields CASYVGLYEQYF.

The CDR3 is CSVGGPDRTANTGELFF. The CDR3 DNA reads as TGCAGCGTTGGGGGCCCGGACAGGACTGCGAACACCGGGGAGCTGTTTTTT. The rearrangement links TRBV29-1 to TRBJ2-2; 7 nucleotides agree with TRBD1. This CDR3 has 17 residues. V shed 4 bases, J shed 0 bases, and the junction held 11 bases outside the gene matches. CDR1 is SQVTM and CDR2 is ANQGSEA in the germline V gene.

The chain employs TRBV5-1 and TRBJ1-1; D possibly corresponds to TRBD1 (6 bases). The CDR3 extends over 14 amino acids. Germline CDR1 SGHRS, CDR2 YFSETQ. Deletions cut 0 bases from V and 4 bases from J, with 10 bases between. The CDR3 region is CASSLGQVSTEAFF. CDR3 DNA sequence: TGCGCCAGCAGCTTGGGACAGGTGAGCACTGAAGCTTTCTTT.

The chain combines TRBV7-2 with TRBJ2-5; D may be TRBD2 (8 bases). V lost 7 bases and J 5 bases, leaving 17 bases between the germline ends. Germline V gene lookup returns CDR1 SGHTA and CDR2 FQGNSA. The CDR3 covers 14 residues. The CDR3, as DNA: TGTGCCAGCACCCGGGAGGGGGCGGTGGAGACCCAGTACTTC. Protein: CASTREGAVETQYF.

The chain links TRBV4-1 to TRBJ2-6; the D gene is possibly TRBD1 (6 bases). Deletions cut 4 bases from V and 0 bases from J, with 13 bases between. The germline V gene encodes CDR1 MGHRA and CDR2 YSYEKL. This CDR3 spans 17 amino acids. CDR3 protein: CASSPGERVSGANVLTF. The CDR3 DNA reads TGCGCCAGCAGCCCAGGGGAAAGGGTCTCTGGGGCCAACGTCCTGACTTTC.

The V and J genes are TRBV5-1 and TRBJ2-7, with 7 positions matching TRBD1. V shed 0 bases, J shed 2 bases, and the junction held 5 bases outside the gene matches. CDR3 length: 15 amino acids. Germline lookup yields CDR1 SGHRS and CDR2 YFSETQ. The CDR3, as DNA: TGCGCCAGCAGCTTGGGGGTGACAGGGACCTACGAGCAGTACTTC. Its protein is CASSLGVTGTYEQYF.

The chain combines TRBV5-1 with TRBJ1-2, with D perhaps TRBD1 (6 bases). CDR1 and CDR2 (germline): SGHRS, YFSETQ. V shed 3 bases and J shed 0 bases, with 9 bases lying between them. This CDR3 has 14 amino acids. The CDR3 nucleotides read TGCGCCAGCAGCTGGGACAAAGCTAACTATGGCTACACCTTC. Translated, it gives CASSWDKANYGYTF.

This clone has a handful of counts. This rearrangement joins TRBV29-1 to TRBJ1-1; 7 bases fit TRBD1. The CDR3 extends over 14 amino acids. V gave up 6 bases and J gave up 7 bases; unmatched junction bases: 14. Germline V gene data show CDR1 as SQVTM and CDR2 as ANQGSEA. CDR3 coding DNA: TGCAGCGTACAGGGGAGAATGACCAGGGGTGAAGCTTTCTTT. It specifies CSVQGRMTRGEAFF. Full variable domain (rest looked up from reference TRBV29-1 and TRBJ1-1): SAVISQKPSRDICQRGTSLTIQCQVDSQVTMMFWYRQQPGQSLTLIATANQGSEATYESGFVIDKFPISRPNLTFSTLTVSNMSPEDSSIYLCSVQGRMTRGEAFFGQGTRLTVV.

V is TRBV12-3 or TRBV12-4 and J is TRBJ2-7, with D possibly matching TRBD1 (6 bases). V lost 7 bases and J 5 bases, leaving 12 bases between the germline ends. There are 12 residues in the CDR3. The CDR3 sequence is CASNRVGDEQYF. The CDR3 bases are TGTGCCAGCAACAGGGTCGGAGACGAGCAGTACTTC.

This clone has at least ten counts. The J gene is TRBJ2-1, the V gene TRBV5-1, with a tentative D call TRBD2 (5 bases). The CDR3 consists of 14 residues. Trimming cost V 0 bases and J 4 bases, with 8 bases left between them. CDR1 and CDR2 from the germline V gene are SGHRS and YFSETQ. DNA of the CDR3: TGCGCCAGCAGCTTGGAGGACTGGTACAATGAGCAGTTCTTC. Its protein is CASSLEDWYNEQFF.

This clone came up a few times. This rearrangement joins TRBV28 to TRBJ2-3; 8 nucleotides align to TRBD1. V shed 4 bases and J 4 bases; nucleotides not matched to a gene: 1. There are 13 residues in the CDR3. Germline CDR1 MDHEN, CDR2 SYDVKM. CDR3 residues: CASSSQGADTQYF. The CDR3 nucleotides are TGTGCCAGCAGTTCACAGGGGGCAGATACGCAGTATTTT. The complete variable domain, with remaining parts taken from reference TRBV28 and TRBJ2-3, reads DVKVTQSSRYLVKRTGEKVFLECVQDMDHENMFWYRQDPGLGLRLIYFSYDVKMKEKGDIPEGYSVSREKKERFSLILESASTNQTSMYLCASSSQGADTQYFGPGTRLTVL.